Below, one T cell receptor (beta chain) is given with its context. This sample is drawn from a study of shared clonotypes between healthy human individuals. The repertoire was sequenced with immunoSEQ multiplex PCR; TCRdb's copy has only in-frame clones and lacks some. The table has fewer than 2.5 million clones, 93% seen once. Deletions cut 0 bases from V and 5 bases from J, with 10 bases between. The CDR3 has 15 residues. Germline loops: CDR1 SGHTA, CDR2 FQGTGA. This sequence was found in a man aged 18 to 35 in good health. Some clones in this sample may be carry-over from other donors' samples. The material sequenced was naive CD4+ T cells from PBMCs. Described subset: CD45RA+ positively selected. The rearrangement links TRBV7-3 to TRBJ2-2, with D possibly TRBD1 on 6 matching bases. The CDR3 protein is CASSLTRDTTGELFF. CDR3 nucleotide sequence: TGTGCCAGCAGCTTAACCCGGGACACTACCGGGGAGCTGTTTTTT. The complete variable domain, with remaining parts taken from reference TRBV7-3 and TRBJ2-2, reads GAGVSQTPSNKVTEKGKYVELRCDPISGHTALYWYRQSLGQGPEFLIYFQGTGAADDSGLPNDRFFAVRPEGSVSTLKIQRTERGDSAVYLCASSLTRDTTGELFFGEGSRLTVL.